Listed below are T cell receptor beta chains from one sample, sequenced in a study of blood T cell repertoires in COVID-19. Method: immunoSEQ multiplex PCR; TCRdb's copy keeps in-frame clones and lacks some. The table has roughly 120,000 clones, 65% to 85% seen once. Sequenced sample: peripheral blood. The receptors were sampled from a man between 65 and 85 years old with acute or convalescent COVID-19. The CDR3 runs from the conserved cysteine through the conserved F or W. A D gene is named only where the DNA matches it firmly. Size is omitted from some rows. Given values are once, few, many or a class for expanded clones.

DNA: TGTGCCAGCAGCTTCCGAGCGGGGGGGGCGAACACCGGGGAGCTGTTTTTT
CDR3: CASSFRAGGANTGELFF
length: 17
J: TRBJ2-2
V: TRBV7-8
size: NA
D: TRBD2

DNA: TGCAGCGTTGGCGTGGAAAAACTGTTTTTT
CDR3: CSVGVEKLFF
length: 10
J: TRBJ1-4
V: TRBV29-1
size: NA
D: NA

DNA: TGTGCCAGCGCCTATGGGGGGGCGAACGAAAAACTGTTTTTT
CDR3: CASAYGGANEKLFF
length: 14
J: TRBJ1-4
V: TRBV6-5
size: NA
D: NA

DNA: TGTGCCAGCAGTTTAAGTAACAGCTACGAGCAGTACTTC
CDR3: CASSLSNSYEQYF
length: 13
J: TRBJ2-7
V: TRBV28
size: NA
D: NA

DNA: TGTGCCAGCAGCTCAGGACAGGTGGGTCACAATGAGCAGTTCTTC
CDR3: CASSSGQVGHNEQFF
length: 15
J: TRBJ2-1
V: TRBV7-3
size: NA
D: TRBD1

DNA: TGTGCCAGCAGCGGAGCGGGGGGGCCCCGGGAGCTGTTTTTT
CDR3: CASSGAGGPRELFF
length: 14
J: TRBJ2-2
V: TRBV5-6
size: NA
D: TRBD2

DNA: TGCAGCGTTGAAGTGAGGAACAGGGGCTACGAGCAGTACTTC
CDR3: CSVEVRNRGYEQYF
length: 14
J: TRBJ2-7
V: TRBV29-1
size: NA
D: TRBD1

DNA: TGCAGTGCTAGTAAGGGAGAGGCGGAAAAACTGTTTTTT
CDR3: CSASKGEAEKLFF
length: 13
J: TRBJ1-4
V: TRBV20-1
size: medium-sized
D: NA

DNA: TGTGCCAGTCGCGGGGCAGGCACTGAAGCTTTCTTT
CDR3: CASRGAGTEAFF
length: 12
J: TRBJ1-1
V: TRBV7-9
size: NA
D: NA

DNA: TGTGCCAGCAGCGCGCAGGGGCACACTGAAGCTTTCTTT
CDR3: CASSAQGHTEAFF
length: 13
J: TRBJ1-1
V: TRBV9
size: NA
D: NA

DNA: TGCGCCAGCAGCTCCGGGGGAGTAAAGGACGAGCAGTACTTC
CDR3: CASSSGGVKDEQYF
length: 14
J: TRBJ2-7
V: TRBV5-1
size: once
D: NA

DNA: TGTGCCAGCAGTCCAGGGGTCGGGGCCTATGGCTACACCTTC
CDR3: CASSPGVGAYGYTF
length: 14
J: TRBJ1-2
V: TRBV3-1/TRBV3-2
size: NA
D: NA

DNA: TGTGCCAGCAGCCAAGTTCCTACCCATACGCAGTATTTT
CDR3: CASSQVPTHTQYF
length: 13
J: TRBJ2-3
V: TRBV14
size: NA
D: NA

DNA: TGTGCCAGTACTCCAGACAGGCACTATGGCTACACCTTC
CDR3: CASTPDRHYGYTF
length: 13
J: TRBJ1-2
V: TRBV19
size: NA
D: NA

DNA: TGTGCCAGTAGCGAATCGGGGGGATGGGGTGCAGATACGCAGTATTTT
CDR3: CASSESGGWGADTQYF
length: 16
J: TRBJ2-3
V: TRBV19
size: NA
D: TRBD2

DNA: TGCAGTGCTAGTGGACAGTTAGCTAACTATGGCTACACCTTC
CDR3: CSASGQLANYGYTF
length: 14
J: TRBJ1-2
V: TRBV20-1
size: NA
D: NA

DNA: TGCGCCAGCAGCCTGGGACTAGCGGGGGGGACCGATGAGCAGTTCTTC
CDR3: CASSLGLAGGTDEQFF
length: 16
J: TRBJ2-1
V: TRBV4-1
size: NA
D: TRBD2

DNA: TGTGCCAGCAACGACGGGGGACAGGGGGTAACCGGGGAGCTGTTTTTT
CDR3: CASNDGGQGVTGELFF
length: 16
J: TRBJ2-2
V: TRBV6-6
size: once
D: TRBD1

DNA: TGTGCCAGCAGTCTAGGAGGGCCCGCGGGCCATGGCTACACCTTC
CDR3: CASSLGGPAGHGYTF
length: 15
J: TRBJ1-2
V: TRBV7-9
size: NA
D: NA

DNA: TGCAGCGCGGGACAGGGTAGGTACGAGCAGTACTTC
CDR3: CSAGQGRYEQYF
length: 12
J: TRBJ2-7
V: TRBV29-1
size: NA
D: TRBD1

DNA: TGCGCCAGCAGCTTGGAGCGGACCTCCTACAATGAGCAGTTCTTC
CDR3: CASSLERTSYNEQFF
length: 15
J: TRBJ2-1
V: TRBV5-1
size: NA
D: NA

DNA: TGTGCCTTGACCAGGGCCTACGAGCAGTACTTC
CDR3: CALTRAYEQYF
length: 11
J: TRBJ2-7
V: TRBV30
size: once
D: NA

DNA: TGTGCCAGCAGCTTACAGGGCCTCGGGGAGACCCAGTACTTC
CDR3: CASSLQGLGETQYF
length: 14
J: TRBJ2-5
V: TRBV5-6
size: NA
D: NA

DNA: TGTGCCAGCAGTGGCCCTAGCGGGAGGAGCTACAATGAGCAGTTCTTC
CDR3: CASSGPSGRSYNEQFF
length: 16
J: TRBJ2-1
V: TRBV2
size: NA
D: TRBD2

DNA: TGTGCCAGCAGCTTAGGGGTACAGGGATATACTGAAGCTTTCTTT
CDR3: CASSLGVQGYTEAFF
length: 15
J: TRBJ1-1
V: TRBV7-9
size: NA
D: NA

DNA: TGTGCCAGCAGTCAGGGACAGGGACAAGCTTTCTTT
CDR3: CASSQGQGQAFF
length: 12
J: TRBJ1-1
V: TRBV7-9
size: NA
D: TRBD1

DNA: TGTGCCAGCAGCCCTTCCATGAGGGGGCGCGGAAACACCATATATTTT
CDR3: CASSPSMRGRGNTIYF
length: 16
J: TRBJ1-3
V: TRBV9
size: NA
D: TRBD1